Each of the 31 T cell receptor beta chains below was sequenced from the same sample in a study of shared clonotypes between healthy human individuals. The table came from immunoSEQ multiplex PCR; TCRdb's copy has only in-frame clones and leaves some out. The sample carries around 1.9 million clones, 80% to 95% recorded once. Cells designated naive CD8 were CD45RO-negative and were positively selected for CCR7, with terminally differentiated effector memory CD45RA+ cells excluded. Specimen: naive CD8+ T cells from PBMCs. These receptors were obtained from a man aged 18 to 29 in good health. Some clones in this sample may be carry-over from other donors' samples.

The gene calls are TRBV11-3 and TRBJ2-5; TRBD1 matches 9 bases. V dropped 3 bases and J dropped 2; count of bases not matched to a gene: 7. Germline V gene sequence: CDR1 SGHNT, CDR2 YENEEA. CDR3 size: 16 residues. The CDR3 here is CASSLGRDRAQETQYF. CDR3 bases: TGTGCCAGCAGCTTGGGCCGGGACAGGGCTCAAGAGACCCAGTACTTC. Variable domain in full (rest from reference TRBV11-3 and TRBJ2-5): EAGVVQSPRYKIIEKKQPVAFWCNPISGHNTLYWYLQNLGQGPELLIRYENEEAVDDSQLPKDRFSAERLKGVDSTLKIQPAELGDSAVYLCASSLGRDRAQETQYFGPGTRLLVL.

This chain joins TRBV9 and TRBJ2-3; D is perhaps TRBD1 or TRBD2 (6 bases each). V gave up 2 bases and J gave up 0 bases, with 13 bases separating them. The CDR3 is 16 amino acids. CDR1 SGDLS and CDR2 YYNGEE come from the germline V gene. Here the CDR3 DNA reads TGTGCCAGCAGCGTGGAGGGACATTGGAGCACAGATACGCAGTATTTT. It specifies CASSVEGHWSTDTQYF.

The chain uses TRBV4-3 and TRBJ2-1; 7 nucleotides agree with TRBD1. With 1 base clipped from V and 5 bases from J, the junction kept 8 bases outside the gene matches. The CDR3 is 16 amino acids. Germline CDR1 is LGHNA and CDR2 is YSLEER. The CDR3 coding sequence is TGCGCCAGCAGCCAAGGAAGGGGGCGCTACGACAATGAGCAGTTCTTC. It specifies CASSQGRGRYDNEQFF.

CDR3 sequence reads: CASRVGGDTEAFF. CDR3 nucleotide sequence: TGTGCCAGCAGAGTCGGAGGGGACACTGAAGCTTTCTTT. V is TRBV5-4 and J is TRBJ1-1; D is perhaps TRBD1 (5 bases). V was pared by 5 bases and J by 3 bases, with 11 bases between. CDR1 and CDR2 from the germline V gene are SGHNT and YYREEE (reference sequence). The CDR3 extends over 13 amino acids.

The chain links TRBV14 to TRBJ2-2; D uncertain. The V gene's germline CDR1 is SGHDN and CDR2 FVKESK. This CDR3 is 13 amino acids long. The V and J ends lost 4 bases and 5 bases respectively, with 8 bases between them. The CDR3 protein is CASSRSFTGELFF. DNA of the CDR3: TGTGCCAGCAGCCGTAGTTTTACCGGGGAGCTGTTTTTT.

The rearrangement joins TRBV6-5 to TRBJ2-1; 9 bases are shared with TRBD2. Trimming cost V 2 bases and J 6 bases; bases outside gene matches: 8. The germline V gene encodes CDR1 MNHEY and CDR2 SVGAGI. This CDR3 has 16 residues. The CDR3 bases are TGTGCCAGCAGTTACCTCGGGGTAGCGGGAGCCAATGAGCAGTTCTTC. It specifies CASSYLGVAGANEQFF.

This clone showed up just once. The V gene is TRBV7-9, the J gene TRBJ2-7, with D hard to call. The CDR3 consists of 11 residues. V was clipped by 5 bases and J by 6 bases, with 8 bases between them. Germline V lookup: CDR1 SEHNR, CDR2 FQNEAQ (reference sequence). The CDR3 DNA reads as TGTGCCAGCAGCCCGAGAGTCGAGCAGTACTTC. Encoded protein: CASSPRVEQYF.

As concerns this clone: Other nucleotide sequences from this sample produce the same CDR3. CDR3 residues: CASSLGGSSYEQYF. CDR3 in DNA: TGTGCCAGCAGCCTAGGGGGTTCCTCCTACGAGCAGTACTTC. V usage is TRBV11-2 and J usage is TRBJ2-7; tentatively, D is TRBD1 (6 bases). This CDR3 is 14 amino acids long. V shed 5 bases and J shed 0 bases, with 11 bases lying between them. Germline CDR1 is SGHAT and CDR2 is FQNNGV.

The chain combines TRBV11-2 with TRBJ1-3; D gene ambiguous. The V end was cut by 5 bases, the J end by 3 bases, with 2 bases between. The CDR3 sequence is 11 residues long. Germline V gives CDR1 SGHAT, CDR2 FQNNGV. CDR3 nucleotide sequence: TGTGCCAGCAGCCGTGGAAACACCATATATTTT. It translates to CASSRGNTIYF. The variable domain in full, completed from reference TRBV11-2 and TRBJ1-3, reads EAGVAQSPRYKIIEKRQSVAFWCNPISGHATLYWYQQILGQGPKLLIQFQNNGVVDDSQLPKDRFSAERLKGVDSTLKIQPAKLEDSAVYLCASSRGNTIYFGEGSWLTVV.

The chain joins TRBV27 to TRBJ1-2; 8 bases map to TRBD1. Trimming took 4 bases from V and 0 from J; bases not matched to a gene: 16. The CDR3 extends over 19 amino acids. Germline CDR1 is MNHEY and CDR2 is SMNVEV (reference sequence). The CDR3 is CASSSNFRTGRMANYGYTF. In DNA, the CDR3 is TGTGCCAGCAGTTCAAACTTCAGGACAGGGAGGATGGCTAACTATGGCTACACCTTC.

The chain recombines TRBV6-1 with TRBJ1-5; 7 bases map to TRBD1. Germline CDR1 and CDR2: MNHNS and SASEGT. Trimming took 7 bases from V and 3 from J; bases not matched to a gene: 9. This CDR3 region has 15 residues. The CDR3 spells CASKGGRGSNQPQHF. The CDR3 region has the DNA TGTGCCAGCAAGGGCGGCAGGGGGTCCAATCAGCCCCAGCATTTT.

V usage is TRBV5-6 and J usage is TRBJ2-1; D not certain. CDR1 is SGHDT, CDR2 YYEEEE, per germline. The CDR3 sequence is 13 residues long. V was cut by 4 bases and J by 5 bases, with 10 bases left in between. The CDR3 nucleotides read TGTGCCAGCAGCCTTGGGGTTGACAATGAGCAGTTCTTC. Its translation: CASSLGVDNEQFF.

This clone showed up just once. The rearrangement joins TRBV28 to TRBJ2-5; no reliable D call. The CDR3 has 11 amino acids. The V and J ends lost 8 bases and 9 bases respectively, with 13 bases between them. Germline values: CDR1 MDHEN, CDR2 SYDVKM. This CDR3 reads CASAFGLAQYF. In nucleotides, the CDR3 is TGTGCCAGCGCGTTCGGGTTGGCCCAGTACTTC.

This clone has just one count. The chain is built from TRBV28 and TRBJ2-2; D is perhaps TRBD2 (5 bases). The CDR3 loop spans 14 amino acids. Trimming removed 1 base at V and 6 bases at J, with 9 bases between. CDR1 is MDHEN, CDR2 SYDVKM, per germline. The CDR3, as DNA: TGTGCCAGCAGTTTATACACTAGATCCGGGGAGCTGTTTTTT. This gives the protein CASSLYTRSGELFF.

This sequence joins TRBV27 and TRBJ1-1; D possibly corresponds to TRBD1 (5 bases). V lost 2 bases to trimming and J lost 4 bases, with 11 bases between them. This CDR3 region has 14 residues. The V gene's germline CDR1 is MNHEY and CDR2 SMNVEV (reference sequence). The CDR3 nucleotides are TGTGCCAGCAGTTTAATCGGGGGTCCCACTGAAGCTTTCTTT. Translation gives CASSLIGGPTEAFF.

This chain joins TRBV29-1 and TRBJ2-1, with D possibly matching TRBD2 (5 bases). CDR1 and CDR2 (germline): SQVTM, ANQGSEA. This CDR3 region has 13 residues. Trimming cost V 6 bases and J 5 bases, with 14 bases left between them. CDR3 coding DNA: TGCAGCGTCATAGAGGGCCGAAACAATGAGCAGTTCTTC. Its translation: CSVIEGRNNEQFF.

The chain joins TRBV19 to TRBJ2-2; D tentatively fits TRBD1 or TRBD2 (5 bases each). V lost 8 bases to trimming and J lost 6 bases, with 16 bases between them. CDR3 length: 14 residues. Germline-derived CDR1 and CDR2 are LNHDA and SQIVND (reference sequence). CDR3 loop: CASRSSGTPGELFF. CDR3 sequence (DNA): TGTGCCAGTCGATCTTCCGGGACCCCCGGGGAGCTGTTTTTT.

V gene TRBV7-2 combines with J gene TRBJ2-1; D gene uncertain. Germline assignment: CDR1 SGHTA and CDR2 FQGNSA. With 4 bases removed from V and 0 bases from J, the gap between germline ends came to 13 bases. The CDR3 consists of 16 residues. The CDR3 region has the DNA TGTGCCAGCAGCTCCACACTTAGCCACTCCTACAATGAGCAGTTCTTC. Its protein product is CASSSTLSHSYNEQFF. The whole variable domain, remainder taken from reference TRBV7-2 and TRBJ2-1, is GAGVSQSPSNKVTEKGKDVELRCDPISGHTALYWYRQSLGQGLEFLIYFQGNSAPDKSGLPSDRFSAERTGGSVSTLTIQRTQQEDSAVYLCASSSTLSHSYNEQFFGPGTRLTVL.

This clone is a singleton in its sample. The chain uses TRBV10-1 and TRBJ2-7, with TRBD2 matching over 11 bases. V was pared by 4 bases and J by 6 bases, with 2 bases of the junction left unmatched. This CDR3 region has 13 residues. The germline gives CDR1 WNHNN, CDR2 SYGVQD (reference sequence). For the CDR3, the DNA is TGCGCCAGCAGTGCGGGACTAGCGGCCGAGCAGTACTTC. The encoded protein is CASSAGLAAEQYF.

Remarks on this clone: Other nucleotide sequences in the sample specify the same CDR3. This chain uses TRBV6-5 with TRBJ2-3, with 8 nucleotides matching TRBD2. V lost 2 bases and J lost 0; bases outside the gene matches: 1. This CDR3 has 15 amino acids. Germline V gene data show CDR1 as MNHEY and CDR2 as SVGAGI. The CDR3 reads CASSYTGGSTDTQYF. CDR3 nucleotides: TGTGCCAGCAGTTACACGGGAGGGAGCACAGATACGCAGTATTTT.

About this clone itself: Other DNA sequences in this sample translate to the same CDR3. This chain connects TRBV30 to TRBJ1-5; no clear D. CDR1 is GTSNPN and CDR2 is SVGIG in the germline V gene (reference sequence). The CDR3 contains 13 residues. The V end lost 0 bases, the J end lost 0 bases, and 3 bases lay between the germline ends. The CDR3 region has the DNA TGTGCCTGGAGTGTTTATAGCAATCAGCCCCAGCATTTT. Translating it yields CAWSVYSNQPQHF. Together with reference TRBV30 and TRBJ1-5, the CDR3 gives the full variable domain: SQTIHQWPATLVQPVGSPLSLECTVEGTSNPNLYWYRQAAGRGLQLLFYSVGIGQISSEVPQNLSASRPQDRQFILSSKKLLLSDSGFYLCAWSVYSNQPQHFGDGTRLSIL.

The chain recombines TRBV27 with TRBJ1-5; 11 bases are a match to TRBD1. The CDR3 totals 17 residues. The germline gives CDR1 MNHEY, CDR2 SMNVEV (reference sequence). The ends lost 6 bases at V and 3 bases at J; junction bases unmatched: 10. The CDR3 sequence is CASSPIPGQGVNQPQHF. CDR3 DNA: TGTGCCAGCAGCCCCATACCGGGACAGGGGGTCAATCAGCCCCAGCATTTT.

Concerning this clone itself: The same CDR3 can be traced to other DNA sequences in this sample. Here the CDR3 DNA reads TGTGCCAGCAGCTTAGCCGTGGGGGAGACCCAGTACTTC. Amino acid sequence: CASSLAVGETQYF. This chain connects TRBV11-3 to TRBJ2-5, with D uncertain. This CDR3 has 13 amino acids. V lost 1 base and J lost 5, with 8 bases in between. Germline CDR1 and CDR2: SGHNT and YENEEA.

The chain carries TRBV9 and TRBJ1-2; D is possibly TRBD1 (5 bases). CDR3 length: 13 residues. Germline V lookup: CDR1 SGDLS, CDR2 YYNGEE. V was shortened by 2 bases and J by 8 bases, with 13 bases between the two germline ends. DNA for the CDR3: TGTGCCAGCAGCGTGGGGGAGGGCGGCGGCTACACCTTC. Amino acid sequence: CASSVGEGGGYTF.

Comments on this clone: One base away lies a much larger clone, so this may be a sequencing read error. Other DNA sequences in this specimen translate into the identical CDR3. The V and J genes are TRBV9 and TRBJ1-1; D call uncertain. Trimming removed 0 bases from V and 4 bases from J, with 4 bases in between. The CDR3 is made up of 12 amino acids. CDR1 is SGDLS and CDR2 is YYNGEE in the germline V gene. CDR3 in DNA: TGTGCCAGCAGCGTAGAGGGCACTGAAGCTTTCTTT. Protein: CASSVEGTEAFF.

The chain has TRBV7-6 and TRBJ2-5; the D gene is possibly TRBD2 (6 bases). Per germline, CDR1 SGHVS and CDR2 FNYEAQ. CDR3 length: 16 residues. Trimming stripped 5 bases from V and 4 bases from J, with 20 bases between. CDR3 sequence reads: CASSRGFGGAGETQYF. The CDR3 DNA reads as TGTGCCAGCAGCCGGGGCTTTGGAGGGGCAGGAGAGACCCAGTACTTC.

The gene calls are TRBV6-1 and TRBJ2-2; D is possibly TRBD1 (5 bases). Germline V gene data show CDR1 as MNHNS and CDR2 as SASEGT. This CDR3 is built from 15 residues. V lost 2 bases, J lost 5 bases, and 12 bases lay in between. DNA for the CDR3: TGTGCCAGCAGTGAACATGTAGGGGAAACCGGGGAGCTGTTTTTT. It translates to CASSEHVGETGELFF.

The chain is built from TRBV18 and TRBJ2-7; the match to TRBD1 covers 7 bases. Germline values: CDR1 KGHSH, CDR2 LQKENI. V shed 6 bases, J shed 5 bases, and the junction held 13 bases outside the gene matches. The CDR3 covers 15 residues. The CDR3 loop reads CASSLTTGTVDEQYF. CDR3 coding DNA: TGTGCCAGCTCTCTTACCACCGGGACAGTTGACGAGCAGTACTTC.

The chain combines TRBV11-2 with TRBJ1-2; the D is unclear. The V and J ends lost 4 bases and 2 bases respectively, with 14 bases between them. The CDR3 has 15 amino acids. Looked up from germline, CDR1 is SGHAT and CDR2 is FQNNGV. CDR3 nucleotides: TGTGCCAGCAGCTACAGTCAGTCAGCGAACTATGGCTACACCTTC. This translates into CASSYSQSANYGYTF.

This sequence joins TRBV7-9 and TRBJ2-7, with 10 bases identical to TRBD2. This CDR3 is 16 amino acids long. CDR1 and CDR2 (germline): SEHNR, FQNEAQ (reference sequence). The V segment lost 5 bases and the J segment 3 bases; nucleotides outside the gene matches: 10. The CDR3 DNA is TGTGCCAGCAGCGTTGGTTTTGTAGCGGGAGGCTACGAGCAGTACTTC. Translation: CASSVGFVAGGYEQYF.

On this clone itself: This CDR3 is also generated by other DNA sequences in the sample. CDR3 nucleotide sequence: TGTGCCAGCACCCTAGGGGGCGCGAACACTGAAGCTTTCTTT. It encodes CASTLGGANTEAFF. This chain connects TRBV9 to TRBJ1-1; 7 bases fit TRBD1. V lost 6 bases and J lost 1; bases outside the gene matches: 6. This CDR3 region has 14 residues. Germline CDR1 SGDLS, CDR2 YYNGEE.